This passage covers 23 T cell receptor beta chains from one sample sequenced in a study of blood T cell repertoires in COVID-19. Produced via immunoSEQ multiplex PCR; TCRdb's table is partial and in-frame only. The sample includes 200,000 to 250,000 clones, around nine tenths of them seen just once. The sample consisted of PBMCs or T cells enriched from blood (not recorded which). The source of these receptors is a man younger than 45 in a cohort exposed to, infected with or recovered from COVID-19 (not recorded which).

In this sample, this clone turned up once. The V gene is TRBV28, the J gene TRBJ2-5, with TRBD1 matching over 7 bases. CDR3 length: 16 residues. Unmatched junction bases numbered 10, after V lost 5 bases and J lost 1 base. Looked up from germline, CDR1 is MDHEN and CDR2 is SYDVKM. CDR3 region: CASSMLQGTLQETQYF. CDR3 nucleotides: TGTGCCAGCAGTATGCTACAGGGGACCCTCCAAGAGACCCAGTACTTC. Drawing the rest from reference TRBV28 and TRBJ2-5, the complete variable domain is DVKVTQSSRYLVKRTGEKVFLECVQDMDHENMFWYRQDPGLGLRLIYFSYDVKMKEKGDIPEGYSVSREKKERFSLILESASTNQTSMYLCASSMLQGTLQETQYFGPGTRLLVL.

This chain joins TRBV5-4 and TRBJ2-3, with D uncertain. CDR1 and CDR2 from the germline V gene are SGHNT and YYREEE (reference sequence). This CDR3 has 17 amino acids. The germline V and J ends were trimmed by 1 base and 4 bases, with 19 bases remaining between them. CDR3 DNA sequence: TGTGCCAGCAGCTTGTCCGGCGCGGCACATGGCGCAGATACGCAGTATTTT. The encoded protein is CASSLSGAAHGADTQYF.

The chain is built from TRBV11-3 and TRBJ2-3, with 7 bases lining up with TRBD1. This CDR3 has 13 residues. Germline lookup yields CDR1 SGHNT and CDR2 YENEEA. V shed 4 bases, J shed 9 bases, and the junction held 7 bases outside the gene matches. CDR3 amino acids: CASSSLATGTQYF. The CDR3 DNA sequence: TGTGCCAGCAGCTCTCTGGCGACAGGGACGCAGTATTTT. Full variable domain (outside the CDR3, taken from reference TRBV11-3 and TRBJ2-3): EAGVVQSPRYKIIEKKQPVAFWCNPISGHNTLYWYLQNLGQGPELLIRYENEEAVDDSQLPKDRFSAERLKGVDSTLKIQPAELGDSAVYLCASSSLATGTQYFGPGTRLTVL.

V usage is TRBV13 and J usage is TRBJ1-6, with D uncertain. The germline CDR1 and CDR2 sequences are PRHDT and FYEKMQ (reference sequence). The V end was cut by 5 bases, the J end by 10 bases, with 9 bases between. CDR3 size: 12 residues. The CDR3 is CASSQQSSPLHF. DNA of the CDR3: TGTGCCAGCAGCCAACAGTCGTCACCCCTCCACTTT. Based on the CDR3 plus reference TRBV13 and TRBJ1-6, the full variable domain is AAGVIQSPRHLIKEKRETATLKCYPIPRHDTVYWYQQGPGQDPQFLISFYEKMQSDKGSIPDRFSAQQFSDYHSELNMSSLELGDSALYFCASSQQSSPLHFGNGTRLTVT.

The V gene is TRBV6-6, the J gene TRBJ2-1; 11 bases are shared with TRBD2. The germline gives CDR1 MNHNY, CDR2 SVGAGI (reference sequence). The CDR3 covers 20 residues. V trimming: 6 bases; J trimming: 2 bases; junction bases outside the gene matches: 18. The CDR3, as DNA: TGTGCCAGCAGCGCACTTAGCGGGAGGGCTGGATGGATCACCTACAATGAGCAGTTCTTC. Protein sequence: CASSALSGRAGWITYNEQFF.

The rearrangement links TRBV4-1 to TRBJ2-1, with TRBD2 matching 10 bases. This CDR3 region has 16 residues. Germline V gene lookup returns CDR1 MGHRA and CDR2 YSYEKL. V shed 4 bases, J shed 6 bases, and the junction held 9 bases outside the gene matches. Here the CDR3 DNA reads TGCGCCAGCAGCCCGACCGGGACTAGCGTTTCCAATGAGCAGTTCTTC. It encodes CASSPTGTSVSNEQFF.

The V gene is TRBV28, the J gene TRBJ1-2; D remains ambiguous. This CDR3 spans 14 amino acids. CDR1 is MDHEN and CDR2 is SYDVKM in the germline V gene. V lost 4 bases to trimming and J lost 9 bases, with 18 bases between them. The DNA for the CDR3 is TGTGCCAGCAGTTCCTTGGACCGGCGGGCTCGCTACACCTTC. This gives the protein CASSSLDRRARYTF.

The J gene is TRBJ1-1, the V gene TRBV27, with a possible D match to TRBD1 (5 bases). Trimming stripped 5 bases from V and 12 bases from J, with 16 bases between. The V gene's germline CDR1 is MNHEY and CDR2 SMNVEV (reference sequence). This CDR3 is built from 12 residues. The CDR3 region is CASSPLRQPPFF. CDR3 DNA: TGTGCCAGCAGTCCCCTCCGACAGCCTCCTTTCTTT.

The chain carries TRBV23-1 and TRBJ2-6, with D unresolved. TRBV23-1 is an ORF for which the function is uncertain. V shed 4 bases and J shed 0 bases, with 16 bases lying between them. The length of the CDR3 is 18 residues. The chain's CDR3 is CASSLVPSASSGANVLTF. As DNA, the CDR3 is TGCGCCAGCAGTCTCGTACCCTCAGCGTCCTCTGGGGCCAACGTCCTGACTTTC.

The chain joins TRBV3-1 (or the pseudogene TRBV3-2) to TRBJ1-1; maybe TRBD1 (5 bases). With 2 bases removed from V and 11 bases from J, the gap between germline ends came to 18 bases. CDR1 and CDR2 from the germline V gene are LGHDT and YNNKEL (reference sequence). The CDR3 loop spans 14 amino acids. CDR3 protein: CASSQRSQGGCAFF. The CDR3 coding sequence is TGTGCCAGCAGCCAACGCTCTCAGGGCGGTTGCGCTTTCTTT.

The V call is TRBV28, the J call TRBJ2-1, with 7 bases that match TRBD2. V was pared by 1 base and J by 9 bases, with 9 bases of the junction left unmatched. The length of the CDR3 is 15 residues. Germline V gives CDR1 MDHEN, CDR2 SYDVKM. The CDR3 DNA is TGTGCCAGCAGTTTATTTCCTAGCGGCTACGCTGAGCAGTTCTTC. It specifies CASSLFPSGYAEQFF.

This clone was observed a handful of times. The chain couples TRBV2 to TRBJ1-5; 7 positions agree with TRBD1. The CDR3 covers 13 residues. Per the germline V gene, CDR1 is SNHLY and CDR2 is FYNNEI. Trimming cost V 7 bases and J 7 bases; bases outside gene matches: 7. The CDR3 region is CASTMTGNQPQHF. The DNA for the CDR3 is TGTGCCAGCACCATGACAGGGAACCAGCCCCAGCATTTT.

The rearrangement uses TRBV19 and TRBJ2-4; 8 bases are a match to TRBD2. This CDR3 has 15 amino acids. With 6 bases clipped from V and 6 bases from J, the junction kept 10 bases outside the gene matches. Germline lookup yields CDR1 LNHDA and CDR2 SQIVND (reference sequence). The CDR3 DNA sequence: TGTGCCAGTAGCTATGAGGGGGGACTAGTAAACATTCAGTACTTC. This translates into CASSYEGGLVNIQYF.

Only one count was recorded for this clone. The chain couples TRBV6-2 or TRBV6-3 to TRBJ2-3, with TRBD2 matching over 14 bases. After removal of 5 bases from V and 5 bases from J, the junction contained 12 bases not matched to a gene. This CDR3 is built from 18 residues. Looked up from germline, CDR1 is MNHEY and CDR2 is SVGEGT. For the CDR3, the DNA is TGTGCCAGCAGTAACCCCCCGGGACTAGCGGGAGTCGGAGATACGCAGTATTTT. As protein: CASSNPPGLAGVGDTQYF.

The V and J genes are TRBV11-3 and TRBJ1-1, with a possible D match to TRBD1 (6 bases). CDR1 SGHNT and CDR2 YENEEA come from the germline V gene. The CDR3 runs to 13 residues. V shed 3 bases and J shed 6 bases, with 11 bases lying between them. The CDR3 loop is CASSFRRGSEAFF. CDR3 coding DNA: TGTGCCAGCAGCTTCCGCAGGGGCTCTGAAGCTTTCTTT.

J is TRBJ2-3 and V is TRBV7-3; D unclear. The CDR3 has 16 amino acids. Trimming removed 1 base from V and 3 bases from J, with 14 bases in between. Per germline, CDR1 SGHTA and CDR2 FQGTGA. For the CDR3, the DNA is TGTGCCAGCAGCTTAAATCCCCATCTCGGTACAGATACGCAGTATTTT. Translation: CASSLNPHLGTDTQYF.

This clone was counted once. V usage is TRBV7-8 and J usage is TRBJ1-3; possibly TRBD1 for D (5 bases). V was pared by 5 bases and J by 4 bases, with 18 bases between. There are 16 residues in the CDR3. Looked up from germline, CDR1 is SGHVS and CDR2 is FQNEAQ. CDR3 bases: TGTGCCAGCAGCCGTATACTGCAGGGCTCGGGAAACACCATATATTTT. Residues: CASSRILQGSGNTIYF.

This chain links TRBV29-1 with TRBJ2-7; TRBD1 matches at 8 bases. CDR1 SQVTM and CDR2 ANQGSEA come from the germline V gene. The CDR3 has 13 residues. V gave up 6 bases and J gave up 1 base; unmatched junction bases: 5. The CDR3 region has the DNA TGCAGCGTGGCTGGACAGGGATCCTACGAGCAGTACTTC. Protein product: CSVAGQGSYEQYF.

In nucleotides, the CDR3 is TGCGCCAGCAGCTTGACCTACGCCTCGTCACCCCAGCATTTT. Protein: CASSLTYASSPQHF. The chain links TRBV5-1 to TRBJ1-5; D unresolved. V dropped 1 base and J dropped 10 bases, with 15 bases sitting between them. Germline CDR1 reads SGHRS; CDR2 reads YFSETQ. This CDR3 has 14 amino acids.

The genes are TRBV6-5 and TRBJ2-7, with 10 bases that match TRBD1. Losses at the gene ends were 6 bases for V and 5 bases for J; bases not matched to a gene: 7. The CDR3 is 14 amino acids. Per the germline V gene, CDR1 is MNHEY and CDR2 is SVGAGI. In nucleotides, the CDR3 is TGTGCCAGCAGCCACCGGACAGGGGGAGACGAGCAGTACTTC. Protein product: CASSHRTGGDEQYF.

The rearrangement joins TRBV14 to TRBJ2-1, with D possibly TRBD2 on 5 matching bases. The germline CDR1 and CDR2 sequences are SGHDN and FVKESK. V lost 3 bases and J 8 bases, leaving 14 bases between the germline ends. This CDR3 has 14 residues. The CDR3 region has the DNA TGTGCCAGCAGCCATTGGACCCAGAGGGATGAGCAGTTCTTC. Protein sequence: CASSHWTQRDEQFF.

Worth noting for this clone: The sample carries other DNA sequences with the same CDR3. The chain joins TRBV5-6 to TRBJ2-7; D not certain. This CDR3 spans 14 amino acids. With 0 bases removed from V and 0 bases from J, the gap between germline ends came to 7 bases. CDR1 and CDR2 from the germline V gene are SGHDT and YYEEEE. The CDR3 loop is CASSLGRSSYEQYF. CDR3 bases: TGTGCCAGCAGCTTGGGCAGAAGCTCCTACGAGCAGTACTTC.

As DNA, the CDR3 is TGTGCCAGCAGCTTGGGACAGGGAGGATACAATGAGCAGTTCTTC. This codes for CASSLGQGGYNEQFF. The genes are TRBV11-3 and TRBJ2-1; 9 nucleotides line up with TRBD1. V dropped 3 bases and J dropped 4; count of bases not matched to a gene: 4. Germline V gene lookup returns CDR1 SGHNT and CDR2 YENEEA. This CDR3 has 15 residues.